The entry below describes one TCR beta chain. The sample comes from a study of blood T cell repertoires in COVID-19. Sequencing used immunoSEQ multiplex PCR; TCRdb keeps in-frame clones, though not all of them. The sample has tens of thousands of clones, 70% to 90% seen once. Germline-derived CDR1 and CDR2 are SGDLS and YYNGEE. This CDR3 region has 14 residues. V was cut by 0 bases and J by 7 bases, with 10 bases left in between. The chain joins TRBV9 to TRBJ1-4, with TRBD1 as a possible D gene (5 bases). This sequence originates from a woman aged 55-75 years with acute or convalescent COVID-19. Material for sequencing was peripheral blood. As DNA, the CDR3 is TGTGCCAGCAGCGTAGCTCCGGGGGGTGAAAAACTGTTTTTT. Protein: CASSVAPGGEKLFF.